This TCR beta chain was sequenced in a study of shared clonotypes between healthy human individuals. Whole-study results and caveats: An expected dependence of interdonor clonotype sharing on sequencing depth was noted.

In regard to this clone: Its cognate antigen is unknown.

Naive CD8 cells comprised CD45RO-negative, CCR7-positively selected cells, excluding terminally differentiated effector memory CD45RA+ cells. How the authors handled the data: Without quality scores, immunoSEQ junctional reads could not be filtered like full-length reads. Clones were read by immunoSEQ multiplex PCR, and TCRdb kept only the in-frame ones, dropping some. V and J calls plus clone size are reproduced from that table; the DNA served to infer D and trimming. The sample carries 450,000 to 700,000 clones, 95% to 96% recorded once. The CDR3 consists of 18 residues. Unmatched junction bases numbered 13, after V lost 0 bases and J lost 6 bases. Germline CDR1 MNHEY, CDR2 SMNVEV (reference sequence).

Sequencing input: naive CD8+ T cells sorted from blood. The sequence was collected from a woman aged 25 to 39 in good health. This rearrangement joins TRBV27 to TRBJ2-2; TRBD2 matches 7 bases. CDR3 in amino acids: CASSLSIGAGVLAGELFF. CDR3 nucleotides: TGTGCCAGCAGTTTATCTATTGGTGCGGGAGTGCTAGCCGGGGAGCTGTTTTTT.